This TCR beta chain was identified during a study of long-term antiretroviral therapy in people with HIV. The CDR3 spans 16 residues. The V gene's germline CDR1 is SGDLS and CDR2 YYNGEE. J was trimmed by 4 bases and V by 0 bases; bases with no gene match: 7. Runs used v3.0 of the immunoSEQ assay and were done at survey level. The assay was immunoSEQ multiplex PCR, and TCRdb's table has in-frame clones only and misses some. The sample holds some 11,000 clones, 82% seen once. The rearrangement uses TRBV9 and TRBJ2-3; TRBD2 matches 8 bases. The sample was unsorted PBMCs, taken around 8.2 years after starting antiretroviral therapy. The TCR was taken from a man aged 45-60 years with HIV. CDR3 in DNA: TGTGCCAGCAGCGTAGATCCAGCGGGGGTAGCAGATACGCAGTATTTT. It encodes CASSVDPAGVADTQYF. Filled out from reference TRBV9 and TRBJ2-3, the complete variable domain reads DSGVTQTPKHLITATGQRVTLRCSPRSGDLSVYWYQQSLDQGLQFLIQYYNGEERAKGNILERFSAQQFPDLHSELNLSSLELGDSALYFCASSVDPAGVADTQYFGPGTRLTVL.